The T cell receptor beta chain under discussion was sequenced for a study of T cell responses to AZD1222 COVID-19 vaccine. Profiling relied on immunoSEQ multiplex PCR, and the TCRdb table lists in-frame clones only, not all of them. The data hold some 120,000 clones, with less than 95% observed a single time. Trimming removed 6 bases at V and 5 bases at J, with 19 bases between. CDR1 LNHDA and CDR2 SQIVND come from the germline V gene (reference sequence). This CDR3 comprises 16 residues. V gene TRBV19 combines with J gene TRBJ2-2; D uncertain. This TCR came from an adult in good health. Sample: peripheral blood, taken on day 0 of MenACWY control vaccination. CDR3 in amino acids: CASSNVRSGLTGELFF. The CDR3 DNA follows: TGTGCCAGTAGCAACGTACGTTCCGGGCTGACCGGGGAGCTGTTTTTT.